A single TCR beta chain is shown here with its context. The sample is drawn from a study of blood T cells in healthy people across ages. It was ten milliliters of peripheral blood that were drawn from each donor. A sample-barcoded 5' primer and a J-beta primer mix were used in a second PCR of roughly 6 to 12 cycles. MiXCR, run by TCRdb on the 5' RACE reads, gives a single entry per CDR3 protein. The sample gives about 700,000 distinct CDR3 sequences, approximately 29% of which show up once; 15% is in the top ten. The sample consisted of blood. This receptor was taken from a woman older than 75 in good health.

The CDR3, as DNA: TGTGCCACTCGGAGCTCGGGGGGGATGAACACTGAAGCTTTCTTT. It yields the protein CATRSSGGMNTEAFF. The genes are TRBV12-3 or TRBV12-4 and TRBJ1-1, with D tentatively TRBD1 (5 bases). Trimming cost V 10 bases and J 0 bases, with 18 bases left between them. CDR3 size: 15 residues.